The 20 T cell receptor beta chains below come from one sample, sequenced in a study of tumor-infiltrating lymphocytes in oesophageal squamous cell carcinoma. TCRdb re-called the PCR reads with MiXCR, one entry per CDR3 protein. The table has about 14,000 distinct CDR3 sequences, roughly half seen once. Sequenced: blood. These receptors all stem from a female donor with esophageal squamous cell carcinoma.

DNA of the CDR3: TGTGCCAGCAGCTTAGGGGGCGGGGGACACTCCTACAATGAGCAGTTCTTC. Protein sequence: CASSLGGGGHSYNEQFF. The rearrangement joins TRBV7-6 to TRBJ2-1, with D tentatively TRBD2 (7 bases). This CDR3 comprises 17 residues. The V gene's germline CDR1 is SGHVS and CDR2 FNYEAQ. With 1 base removed from V and 0 bases from J, the gap between germline ends came to 13 bases.

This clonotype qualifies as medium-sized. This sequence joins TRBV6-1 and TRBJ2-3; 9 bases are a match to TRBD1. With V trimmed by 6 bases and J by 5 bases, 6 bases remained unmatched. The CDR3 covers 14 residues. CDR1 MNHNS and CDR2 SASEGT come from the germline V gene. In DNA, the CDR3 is TGTGCCAGCAGGATACAGGGGGCGCAAGATACGCAGTATTTT. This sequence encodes CASRIQGAQDTQYF.

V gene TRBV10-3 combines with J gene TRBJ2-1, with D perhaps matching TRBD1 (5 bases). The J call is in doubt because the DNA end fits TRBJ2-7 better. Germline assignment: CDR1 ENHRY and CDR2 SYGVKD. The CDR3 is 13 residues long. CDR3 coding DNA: TGTGCCATCAGTGAGTTAGCAGGGTTTGTGCAGTACTTC. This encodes CAISELAGFVQYF.

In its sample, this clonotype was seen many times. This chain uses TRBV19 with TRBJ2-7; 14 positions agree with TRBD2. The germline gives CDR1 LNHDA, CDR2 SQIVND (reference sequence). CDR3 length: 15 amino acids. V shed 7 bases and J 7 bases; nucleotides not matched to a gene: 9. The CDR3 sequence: CASNTGTSGRYEQYF. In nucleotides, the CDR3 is TGTGCCAGTAATACCGGGACTAGCGGGAGATATGAGCAGTACTTC.

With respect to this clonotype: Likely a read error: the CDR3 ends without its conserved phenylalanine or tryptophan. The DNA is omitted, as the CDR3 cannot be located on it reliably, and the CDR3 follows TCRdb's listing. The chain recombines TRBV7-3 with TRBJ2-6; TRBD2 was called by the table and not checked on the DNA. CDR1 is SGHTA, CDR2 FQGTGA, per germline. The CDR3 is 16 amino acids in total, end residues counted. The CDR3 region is CASSLTTGADTQYFGA.

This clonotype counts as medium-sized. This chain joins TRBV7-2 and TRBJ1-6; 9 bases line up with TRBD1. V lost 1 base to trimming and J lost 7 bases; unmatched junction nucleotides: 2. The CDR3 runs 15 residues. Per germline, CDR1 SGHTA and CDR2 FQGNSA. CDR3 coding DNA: TGTGCCAGCAGCTTAGGACAGGGGGACAATTCACCCCTCCACTTT. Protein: CASSLGQGDNSPLHF.

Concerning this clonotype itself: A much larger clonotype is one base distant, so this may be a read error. The CDR3 loop reads CASSLEQYNEQYF. CDR3 nucleotides: TGTGCCAGCAGCTTGGAACAATACAATGAGCAGTACTTC. This rearrangement joins TRBV5-4 to TRBJ2-7; D is undetermined. Per the germline V gene, CDR1 is SGHNT and CDR2 is YYREEE (reference sequence). This CDR3 is 13 amino acids long. The V end was cut by 0 bases, the J end by 7 bases, with 11 bases between.

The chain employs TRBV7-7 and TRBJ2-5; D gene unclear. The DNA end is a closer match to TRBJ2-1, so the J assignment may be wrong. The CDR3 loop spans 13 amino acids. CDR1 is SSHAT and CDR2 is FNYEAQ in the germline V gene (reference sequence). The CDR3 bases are TGTGCCAGCAGCTTAAGTGGCAGCAATGAGCAGTTCTTC. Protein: CASSLSGSNEQFF.

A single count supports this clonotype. Here the CDR3 DNA reads TGTGCCAGCAGCCTTGGACTAAGCACCGGGGAGCTGTTTTTT. As protein: CASSLGLSTGELFF. The V and J genes are TRBV7-2 and TRBJ2-2; perhaps TRBD2 as D (6 bases). V lost 5 bases to trimming and J lost 4 bases, with 11 bases between them. CDR3 size: 14 residues. Germline-derived CDR1 and CDR2 are SGHTA and FQGNSA.

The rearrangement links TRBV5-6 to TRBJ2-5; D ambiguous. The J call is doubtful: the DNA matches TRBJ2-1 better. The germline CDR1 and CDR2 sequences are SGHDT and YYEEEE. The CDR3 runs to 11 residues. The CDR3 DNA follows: TGTGCCAGCAGCTTATTCAATGAGCAGTTCTTC. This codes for CASSLFNEQFF.

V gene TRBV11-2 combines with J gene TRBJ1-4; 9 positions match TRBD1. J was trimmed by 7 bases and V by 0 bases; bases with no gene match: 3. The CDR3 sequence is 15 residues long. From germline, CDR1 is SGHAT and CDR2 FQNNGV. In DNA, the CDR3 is TGTGCCAGCAGCTTAGAAGGGACAGGGCGTGAAAAACTGTTTTTT. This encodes CASSLEGTGREKLFF.

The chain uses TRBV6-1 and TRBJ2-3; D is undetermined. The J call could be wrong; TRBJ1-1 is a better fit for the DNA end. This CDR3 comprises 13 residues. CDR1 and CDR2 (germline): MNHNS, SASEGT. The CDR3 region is CASRRDGNTEAFF. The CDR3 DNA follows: TGTGCCAGCAGGAGAGATGGGAACACTGAAGCTTTCTTT.

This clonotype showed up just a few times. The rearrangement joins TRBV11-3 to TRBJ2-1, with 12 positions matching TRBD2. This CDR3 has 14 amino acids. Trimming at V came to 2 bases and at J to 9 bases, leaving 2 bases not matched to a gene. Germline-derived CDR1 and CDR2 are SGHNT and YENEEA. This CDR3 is CASSLKLAGGEQFF. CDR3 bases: TGTGCCAGCAGCTTAAAACTAGCGGGGGGTGAGCAGTTCTTC.

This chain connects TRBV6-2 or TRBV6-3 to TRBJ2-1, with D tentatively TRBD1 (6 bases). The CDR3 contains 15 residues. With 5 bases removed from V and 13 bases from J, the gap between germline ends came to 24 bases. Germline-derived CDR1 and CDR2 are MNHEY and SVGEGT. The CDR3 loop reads CASSELQGAPETQFF. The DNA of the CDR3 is TGTGCCAGCAGTGAATTACAGGGTGCACCAGAGACCCAGTTCTTC.

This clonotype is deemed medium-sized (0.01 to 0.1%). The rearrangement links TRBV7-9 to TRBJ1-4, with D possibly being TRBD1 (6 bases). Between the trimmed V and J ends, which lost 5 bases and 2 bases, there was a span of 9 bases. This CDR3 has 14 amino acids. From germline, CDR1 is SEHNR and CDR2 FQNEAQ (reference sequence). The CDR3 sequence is CASSPGQTNEKLFF. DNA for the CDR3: TGTGCCAGCAGCCCCGGACAGACTAATGAAAAACTGTTTTTT.

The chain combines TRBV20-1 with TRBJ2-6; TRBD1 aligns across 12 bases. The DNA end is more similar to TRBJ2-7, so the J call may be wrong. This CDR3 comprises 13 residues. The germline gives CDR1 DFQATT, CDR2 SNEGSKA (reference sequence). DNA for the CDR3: TGCAGCGCAGCCGGGACAGGGGGCGGTGAGCAGTACTTC. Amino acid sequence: CSAAGTGGGEQYF.

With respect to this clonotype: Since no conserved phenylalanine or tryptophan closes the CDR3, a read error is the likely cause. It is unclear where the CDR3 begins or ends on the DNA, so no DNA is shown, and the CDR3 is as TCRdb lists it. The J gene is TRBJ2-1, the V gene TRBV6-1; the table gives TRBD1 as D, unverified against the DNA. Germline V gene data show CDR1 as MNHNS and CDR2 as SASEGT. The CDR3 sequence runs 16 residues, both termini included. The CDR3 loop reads CASSRTDYNSPLHFGN.

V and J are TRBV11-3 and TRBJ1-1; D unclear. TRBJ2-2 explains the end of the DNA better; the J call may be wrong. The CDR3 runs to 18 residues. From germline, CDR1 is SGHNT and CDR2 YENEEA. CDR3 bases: TGTGCCAGCAGCTTAGATCCGCCTTTCGGAGTATCGAACGGGGAGCTGTTTTTT. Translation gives CASSLDPPFGVSNGELFF.

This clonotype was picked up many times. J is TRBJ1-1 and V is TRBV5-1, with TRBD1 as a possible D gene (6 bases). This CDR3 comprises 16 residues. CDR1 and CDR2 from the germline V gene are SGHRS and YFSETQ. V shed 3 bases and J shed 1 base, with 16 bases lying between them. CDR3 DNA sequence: TGCGCCAGCAGCTCGAGTCACAGGGCCCCGAACACTGAAGCTTTCTTT. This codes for CASSSSHRAPNTEAFF. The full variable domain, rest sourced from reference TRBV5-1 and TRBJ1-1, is KAGVTQTPRYLIKTRGQQVTLSCSPISGHRSVSWYQQTPGQGLQFLFEYFSETQRNKGNFPGRFSGRQFSNSRSEMNVSTLELGDSALYLCASSSSHRAPNTEAFFGQGTRLTVV.

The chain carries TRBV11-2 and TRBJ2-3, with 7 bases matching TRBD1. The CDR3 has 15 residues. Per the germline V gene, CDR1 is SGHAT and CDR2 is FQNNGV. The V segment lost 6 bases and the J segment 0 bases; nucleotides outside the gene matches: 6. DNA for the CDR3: TGTGCCAGCAGGATACAGGGGTCTAGCACAGATACGCAGTATTTT. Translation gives CASRIQGSSTDTQYF.